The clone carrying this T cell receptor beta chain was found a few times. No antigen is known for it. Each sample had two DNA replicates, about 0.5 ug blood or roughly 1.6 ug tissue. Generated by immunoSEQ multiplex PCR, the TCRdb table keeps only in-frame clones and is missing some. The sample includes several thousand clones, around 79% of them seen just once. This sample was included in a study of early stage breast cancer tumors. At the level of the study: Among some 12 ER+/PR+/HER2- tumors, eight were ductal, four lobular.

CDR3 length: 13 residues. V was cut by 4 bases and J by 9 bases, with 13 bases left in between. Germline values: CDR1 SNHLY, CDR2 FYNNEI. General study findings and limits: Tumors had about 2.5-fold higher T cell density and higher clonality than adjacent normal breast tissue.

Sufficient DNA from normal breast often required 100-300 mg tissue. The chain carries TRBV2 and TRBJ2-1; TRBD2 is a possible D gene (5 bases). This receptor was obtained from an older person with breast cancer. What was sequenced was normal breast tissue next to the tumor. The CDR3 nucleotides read TGTGCCAGCAGTGTCATACTAGAAAGTGAGCAGTTCTTC. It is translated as CASSVILESEQFF.